This T cell receptor beta chain was sequenced for a study of yellow fever vaccine responses in identical twins. This clonotype appeared a single time. Using its own MiXCR run on the RT-PCR reads, TCRdb lists one record per CDR3 protein. Among thousands of distinct CDR3 sequences listed, about 90% were seen once. The receptor was isolated from a young woman who received the yellow fever vaccine. The sample here was T cells from blood (PBMCs), unsorted or a sorted subset (not recorded which), taken before or after yellow fever vaccination (not recorded which).

CDR3: CASSYYSGISYNEQFF. The CDR3 nucleotides are TGTGCCAGCAGTTACTATTCGGGGATCTCCTACAATGAGCAGTTCTTC. V usage is TRBV6-2 or TRBV6-3 and J usage is TRBJ2-1, with a tentative D call TRBD2 (5 bases). Germline V lookup: CDR1 MNHEY, CDR2 SVGEGT. With 1 base removed from V and 0 bases from J, the gap between germline ends came to 10 bases. There are 16 residues in the CDR3.